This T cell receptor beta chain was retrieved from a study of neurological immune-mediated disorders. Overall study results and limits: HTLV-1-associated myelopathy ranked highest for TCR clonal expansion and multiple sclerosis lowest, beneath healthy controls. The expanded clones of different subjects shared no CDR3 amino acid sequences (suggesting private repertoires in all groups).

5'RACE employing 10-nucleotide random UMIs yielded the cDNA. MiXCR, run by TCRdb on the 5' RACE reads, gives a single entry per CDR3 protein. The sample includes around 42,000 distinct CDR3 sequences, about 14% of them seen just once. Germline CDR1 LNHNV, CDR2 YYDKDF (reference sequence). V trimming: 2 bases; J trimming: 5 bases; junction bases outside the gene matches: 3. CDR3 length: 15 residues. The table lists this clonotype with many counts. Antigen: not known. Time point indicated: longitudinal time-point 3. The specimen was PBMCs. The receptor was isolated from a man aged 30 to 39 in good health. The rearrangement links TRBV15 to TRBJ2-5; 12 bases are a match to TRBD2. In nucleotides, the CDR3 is TGTGCCACCAGCAGAAAGACTAGCGGGGGCGAGACCCAGTACTTC. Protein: CATSRKTSGGETQYF.